The 20 T cell receptor beta chains below were found in one sample sequenced in a study of blood T cell repertoires in COVID-19. Only in-frame clones appear in the TCRdb table, and some are missing; sequencing was by immunoSEQ multiplex PCR. The sample holds more than 30,000 clones; more than 70% are singletons and the top ten take roughly 10%. Sequencing was performed on peripheral blood. The receptors shown here come from a man in his fifties or sixties with active COVID-19.

The V and J genes are TRBV19 and TRBJ2-3; 11 positions match TRBD2. Germline loops: CDR1 LNHDA, CDR2 SQIVND (reference sequence). The junction had 7 bases not matched to a gene; V was cut back by 5 bases and J by 3 bases. The CDR3 length is 16 residues. For the CDR3, the DNA is TGTGCCAGTAGTCTCCTAGCGGGAGGCCTAACAGATACGCAGTATTTT. Its translation is CASSLLAGGLTDTQYF.

The chain recombines TRBV9 with TRBJ1-2; D may be TRBD1 (6 bases). The germline V and J ends were trimmed by 3 bases and 4 bases, with 13 bases remaining between them. Germline V gene lookup returns CDR1 SGDLS and CDR2 YYNGEE. The length of the CDR3 is 14 residues. The CDR3 DNA reads as TGTGCCAGCAGCGAGGGGGGGCACAGCTATGGCTACACCTTC. Translating gives CASSEGGHSYGYTF.

J is TRBJ2-5 and V is TRBV18; 9 positions agree with TRBD2. The CDR3 loop spans 15 amino acids. Trimming at V came to 5 bases and at J to 5 bases, leaving 9 bases not matched to a gene. Germline CDR1 and CDR2: KGHSH and LQKENI. In nucleotides, the CDR3 is TGTGCCAGCTCATGGGGCGGGAGGGTGCCGGAGACCCAGTACTTC. This gives the protein CASSWGGRVPETQYF.

The gene calls are TRBV11-1 and TRBJ1-5; TRBD1 matches 8 bases. This CDR3 has 13 amino acids. J gave up 5 bases and V 3 bases, and 0 bases lay outside the gene matches. Germline V gives CDR1 SGHAT, CDR2 FQDESV (reference sequence). The CDR3 here is CASSLDRDQPQHF. The DNA of the CDR3 is TGTGCCAGCAGCTTGGACAGGGATCAGCCCCAGCATTTT.

CDR3 sequence reads: CATSIDRLRYQPQHF. The CDR3 region has the DNA TGTGCCACCAGCATCGACAGGCTCCGTTATCAGCCCCAGCATTTT. The chain combines TRBV15 with TRBJ1-5; perhaps TRBD1 as D (6 bases). CDR1 is LNHNV and CDR2 is YYDKDF in the germline V gene (reference sequence). This CDR3 spans 15 amino acids. V lost 4 bases to trimming and J lost 5 bases, with 15 bases between them.

V and J are TRBV10-2 and TRBJ2-1, with D possibly being TRBD1 (5 bases). The CDR3 contains 15 residues. Germline V CDR1 and CDR2: WSHSY, SAAADI. The V end was cut by 2 bases, the J end by 8 bases, with 16 bases between. DNA of the CDR3: TGCGCCAGCAGTGAGAGGCCCGACCAGGGCGATGAGCAGTTCTTC. It yields the protein CASSERPDQGDEQFF.

Remarks on this clone: Sequence at one end of the junction differs from germline and may be a read error. The same CDR3 arises from other DNA sequences in this sample as well. The gene calls are TRBV27 and TRBJ2-7; 8 nucleotides match TRBD2. Germline lookup yields CDR1 MNHEY and CDR2 SMNVEV (reference sequence). The CDR3 is 13 amino acids. The CDR3 nucleotides read TGTGCCAGTAGTTTTCGGGAGGGGGGCCAGCAGTACTTC. Translated, it gives CASSFREGGQQYF.

V is TRBV5-6 and J is TRBJ2-7; D not certain. Germline loops: CDR1 SGHDT, CDR2 YYEEEE. V was pared by 1 base and J by 2 bases, with 10 bases between. The CDR3 runs to 14 residues. The DNA of the CDR3 is TGTGCCAGCAGCTTGTTGACACTTACCTACGAGCAGTACTTC. Its translation: CASSLLTLTYEQYF. Filled out from reference TRBV5-6 and TRBJ2-7, the complete variable domain reads DAGVTQSPTHLIKTRGQQVTLRCSPKSGHDTVSWYQQALGQGPQFIFQYYEEEERQRGNFPDRFSGHQFPNYSSELNVNALLLGDSALYLCASSLLTLTYEQYFGPGTRLTVT.

The V and J genes are TRBV5-1 and TRBJ1-4; the D gene is possibly TRBD1 (6 bases). Germline V lookup: CDR1 SGHRS, CDR2 YFSETQ. Trimming removed 0 bases at V and 11 bases at J, with 8 bases between. The CDR3 has 12 residues. CDR3 coding DNA: TGCGCCAGCAGCTTGGACAGGGCGAAACTGTTTTTT. Its translation is CASSLDRAKLFF. Full variable domain (missing parts from reference TRBV5-1 and TRBJ1-4): KAGVTQTPRYLIKTRGQQVTLSCSPISGHRSVSWYQQTPGQGLQFLFEYFSETQRNKGNFPGRFSGRQFSNSRSEMNVSTLELGDSALYLCASSLDRAKLFFGSGTQLSVL.

This clone was picked up one time. This chain connects TRBV5-1 to TRBJ1-4; TRBD1 aligns across 8 bases. The CDR3 covers 14 residues. V lost 4 bases, J lost 8 bases, and 7 bases stayed unmatched. Germline CDR1 reads SGHRS; CDR2 reads YFSETQ. The CDR3, as DNA: TGCGCCAGCAGCCCGACAGGGGTGGAAGAAAAACTGTTTTTT. Translation gives CASSPTGVEEKLFF. Based on the CDR3 plus reference TRBV5-1 and TRBJ1-4, the full variable domain is KAGVTQTPRYLIKTRGQQVTLSCSPISGHRSVSWYQQTPGQGLQFLFEYFSETQRNKGNFPGRFSGRQFSNSRSEMNVSTLELGDSALYLCASSPTGVEEKLFFGSGTQLSVL.

The J gene is TRBJ2-7, the V gene TRBV10-1; TRBD1 matches 7 bases. Germline V gives CDR1 WNHNN, CDR2 SYGVQD (reference sequence). V lost 0 bases and J lost 3; bases outside the gene matches: 5. This CDR3 has 15 amino acids. The CDR3 DNA sequence: TGCGCCAGCAGTGAGTCAGGGGGCAGAGGCTACGAGCAGTACTTC. It specifies CASSESGGRGYEQYF.

The CDR3 is CASSPGLAGELEQYF. The CDR3 DNA reads TGTGCCAGCAGCCCGGGACTAGCGGGCGAGCTCGAGCAGTACTTC. The rearrangement uses TRBV5-6 and TRBJ2-7; 12 bases are a match to TRBD2. This CDR3 has 15 amino acids. The germline V gene has CDR1 SGHDT and CDR2 YYEEEE. With V trimmed by 4 bases and J by 6 bases, 8 bases remained unmatched.

This clone was seen a single time. The rearrangement links TRBV4-3 to TRBJ2-7; tentatively, D is TRBD2 (5 bases). The CDR3 sequence is 16 residues long. Germline values: CDR1 LGHNA, CDR2 YSLEER. V was shortened by 0 bases and J by 0 bases, with 12 bases between the two germline ends. DNA of the CDR3: TGCGCCAGCAGCCAAGATTGGCGAGCGGACTCCTACGAGCAGTACTTC. It yields the protein CASSQDWRADSYEQYF.

This CDR3 is CASSFSDEQYF. The CDR3 nucleotides read TGTGCCAGCAGCTTTAGCGATGAGCAGTACTTC. The chain combines TRBV7-8 with TRBJ2-7; D might be TRBD2 (5 bases). The V and J ends lost 3 bases and 7 bases respectively, with 7 bases between them. CDR1 and CDR2 from the germline V gene are SGHVS and FQNEAQ. This CDR3 has 11 amino acids.

The genes are TRBV3-1 (or the pseudogene TRBV3-2) and TRBJ1-3; D gene unclear. The V end lost 1 base, the J end lost 0 bases, and 10 bases lay between the germline ends. This CDR3 has 16 residues. Germline CDR1 and CDR2: LGHDT and YNNKEL (reference sequence). The CDR3 nucleotides are TGTGCCAGCAGCCAAGTTGTCAGGCTCTCTGGAAACACCATATATTTT. Protein sequence: CASSQVVRLSGNTIYF.

This rearrangement joins TRBV18 to TRBJ2-5, with D possibly TRBD2 on 5 matching bases. CDR1 is KGHSH, CDR2 LQKENI, per germline. Trimming pared 0 bases from V and 2 bases from J, leaving 13 bases between. The CDR3 loop spans 16 amino acids. The CDR3 is CASSPPMAGGQETQYF. In DNA, the CDR3 is TGTGCCAGCTCACCACCGATGGCGGGCGGGCAAGAGACCCAGTACTTC.

The genes are TRBV3-1 (or the pseudogene TRBV3-2) and TRBJ2-3; 8 bases line up with TRBD2. Per germline, CDR1 LGHDT and CDR2 YNNKEL (reference sequence). With V trimmed by 0 bases and J by 2 bases, 4 bases remained unmatched. The CDR3 extends over 16 amino acids. CDR3 bases: TGTGCCAGCAGCCAAGAAGGGCGGGAGGCCACAGATACGCAGTATTTT. Amino acid sequence: CASSQEGREATDTQYF.

V and J are TRBV19 and TRBJ1-2; 10 nucleotides match TRBD1. Germline V gene sequence: CDR1 LNHDA, CDR2 SQIVND (reference sequence). V shed 5 bases, J shed 1 base, and the junction held 4 bases outside the gene matches. CDR3 length: 15 amino acids. The CDR3 protein is CASSPGTGVNYGYTF. The DNA of the CDR3 is TGTGCCAGTAGTCCCGGGACAGGGGTTAACTATGGCTACACCTTC. Combining the CDR3 with reference TRBV19 and TRBJ1-2 gives the whole variable domain DGGITQSPKYLFRKEGQNVTLSCEQNLNHDAMYWYRQDPGQGLRLIYYSQIVNDFQKGDIAEGYSVSREKKESFPLTVTSAQKNPTAFYLCASSPGTGVNYGYTFGSGTRLTVV.

V gene TRBV28 combines with J gene TRBJ2-1; the match to TRBD2 covers 7 bases. Germline CDR1 MDHEN, CDR2 SYDVKM. This CDR3 has 18 amino acids. V gave up 7 bases and J gave up 12 bases; unmatched junction bases: 27. The CDR3 protein is CASKHRSWGGPNGSRQFF. CDR3 DNA: TGTGCCAGCAAACACCGATCGTGGGGAGGGCCTAATGGGTCGCGGCAGTTCTTC.

V and J are TRBV9 and TRBJ1-2, with 9 nucleotides matching TRBD1. Germline assignment: CDR1 SGDLS and CDR2 YYNGEE. The trim removed 0 bases at V and 4 bases at J, leaving 4 bases unmatched. CDR3 length: 15 residues. The CDR3 region is CASSVEGQGPYGYTF. The CDR3 DNA reads as TGTGCCAGCAGCGTAGAGGGACAGGGACCCTATGGCTACACCTTC. The full variable domain, in which reference TRBV9 and TRBJ1-2 provide the parts outside the CDR3, is DSGVTQTPKHLITATGQRVTLRCSPRSGDLSVYWYQQSLDQGLQFLIQYYNGEERAKGNILERFSAQQFPDLHSELNLSSLELGDSALYFCASSVEGQGPYGYTFGSGTRLTVV.